This TCR beta chain was observed in a study of cytomegalovirus exposure and HLA in healthy donors. On the study more broadly: The same platform was used for the roughly 120 validation repertoires as for the approximately 730 first-cohort repertoires, as reported in a later analysis. General study results and limits: Most TCR sequences were seen very rarely across donors, but some public TCRs occurred in many.

Separate from the roughly 670-subject first cohort, the 120-subject validation cohort was the one that the donors belonged to. This clone came up once. The antigen remains unidentified. The V gene lost 0 bases and the J gene lost 6 bases, with 9 bases spanning the gap. From germline, CDR1 is LGHNA and CDR2 YSLEER. The CDR3 covers 13 residues. The protocol was immunoSEQ multiplex PCR, while the TCRdb copy is restricted to in-frame clones and leaves out a portion. The sample holds roughly 180,000 clones, around 86% seen once. The sequence was collected from a man aged 25-45 years in good health and CMV-seropositive. The J gene is TRBJ2-7, the V gene TRBV4-3; maybe TRBD2 (5 bases). The sequencing input was PBMCs. This CDR3 is CASSQDRAGEQYF. The CDR3 region has the DNA TGCGCCAGCAGCCAAGATAGGGCGGGCGAGCAGTACTTC.